This TCR beta chain came from a study of cytomegalovirus exposure and HLA in healthy donors. The overall study: Genotyping of roughly 400 donors showed that 70% to 90% belonged to the Caucasian-associated ancestry cluster.

Study findings and constraints: A later analysis found most CMV-associated TCR beta chains apparently HLA-restricted. As a later analysis showed, a missense DCLRE1C variant was linked to trimming of TCR beta V- and J-genes. The records held CMV serostatus as the only immune exposure information.

Concerning this clone itself: Antigen: not known.

PCR amplification relied on 60 Vbeta primers (plus 13 Jbeta primers). Sequenced by immunoSEQ multiplex PCR; TCRdb stores in-frame clones only, minus some. This table holds some 200,000 clones, around 83% found once. V shed 4 bases and J 4 bases; nucleotides not matched to a gene: 5. From germline, CDR1 is LNHDA and CDR2 SQIVND (reference sequence). The CDR3 contains 16 residues. This receptor was obtained from a man in his forties or fifties in good health and CMV-seronegative. V gene TRBV19 combines with J gene TRBJ2-3; 13 nucleotides line up with TRBD2. Source material: PBMCs. The CDR3 spells CASSTRTSGSADTQYF. Written as DNA, the CDR3 is TGTGCCAGTAGTACCAGGACTAGCGGGAGCGCAGATACGCAGTATTTT.